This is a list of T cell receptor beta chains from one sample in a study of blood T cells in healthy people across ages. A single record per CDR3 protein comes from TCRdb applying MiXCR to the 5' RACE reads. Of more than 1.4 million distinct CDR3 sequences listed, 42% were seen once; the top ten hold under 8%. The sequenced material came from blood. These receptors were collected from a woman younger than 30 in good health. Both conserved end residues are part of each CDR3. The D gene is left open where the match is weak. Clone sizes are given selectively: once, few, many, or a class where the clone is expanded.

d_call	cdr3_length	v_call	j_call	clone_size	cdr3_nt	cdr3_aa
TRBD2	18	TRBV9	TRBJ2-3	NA	TGTGCCAGCAGCGTAGAGGGGCCCAGCGGGGGGGCCACAGATACGCAGTATTTT	CASSVEGPSGGATDTQYF
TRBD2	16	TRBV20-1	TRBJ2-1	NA	TGCAGTGCCCCAGAAGGCGGCAGCGGGGGTTACAATGAGCAGTTCTTC	CSAPEGGSGGYNEQFF
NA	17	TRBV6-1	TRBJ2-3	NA	TGTGCCACCAGTGATTTGGAGTTCCCGGGGCGCACAGATACGCAGTATTTT	CATSDLEFPGRTDTQYF
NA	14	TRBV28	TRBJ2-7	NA	TGTGCCAGCAGTTTTCGGTCTCCCTCCTACGAGCAGTACTTC	CASSFRSPSYEQYF
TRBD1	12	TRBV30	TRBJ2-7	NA	TGTGCCTGGGGGGGACAGCCCTACGAGCAGTACTTC	CAWGGQPYEQYF
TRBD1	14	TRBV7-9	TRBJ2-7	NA	TGTGCCAGCAGCAGGCGGACAGGGACCTACGAGCAGTACTTC	CASSRRTGTYEQYF
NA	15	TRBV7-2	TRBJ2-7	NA	TGTGCCAGCAGCTTATCGGGCAGCGCATCCTACGAGCAGTACTTC	CASSLSGSASYEQYF
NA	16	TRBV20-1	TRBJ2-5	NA	TGCAGTGCTAGACCAGAGGACAGGCGGGAGGCAAAGACCCAGTACTTC	CSARPEDRREAKTQYF
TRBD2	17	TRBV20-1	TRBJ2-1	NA	TGCAGTGCTAGAGAGGAGCGGGGGTCGACTAGGCGAGAGACCCAGTTCTTC	CSAREERGSTRRETQFF
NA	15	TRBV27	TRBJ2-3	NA	TGTGCCAGCAGTTTGCATGGGCTGAGCACAGATACGCAGTATTTT	CASSLHGLSTDTQYF
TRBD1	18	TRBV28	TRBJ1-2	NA	TGTGCCAGCAGTTCCCAAACTACGACAGGGTGGTTGTTCCTGGGCTACACCTTC	CASSSQTTTGWLFLGYTF
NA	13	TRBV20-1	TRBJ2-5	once	TGCAGTGCTCCGCCGGTGGGGTGGAATGAGCAGTACTTC	CSAPPVGWNEQYF
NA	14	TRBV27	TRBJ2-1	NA	TGTGCCAGCAGTCTGCCGAATCGGGGCGGTGAGCAGTTCTTC	CASSLPNRGGEQFF
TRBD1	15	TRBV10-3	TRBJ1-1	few	TGTGCCATCAGTGACCATGGACAGGGAGGCACTGAAGCTTTCTTT	CAISDHGQGGTEAFF
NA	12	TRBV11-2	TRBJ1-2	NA	TGTGCCAGCAGCTTAGTCAACTATAGCTACACCTTC	CASSLVNYSYTF
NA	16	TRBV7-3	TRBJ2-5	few	TGTGCCAGCAGCTTAAGTGGGCAGGGCCGCTTGGATGAGCAGTACTTC	CASSLSGQGRLDEQYF
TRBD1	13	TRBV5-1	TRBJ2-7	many	TGCGCCAGCAGCTGGGGACAGGGGAACGAGCAGTACTTC	CASSWGQGNEQYF
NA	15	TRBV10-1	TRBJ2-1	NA	TGCGCCAGCAGTTTACCGGGACCACCTTCCTATGAGCAGTTCTTC	CASSLPGPPSYEQFF
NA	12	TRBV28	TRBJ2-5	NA	TGTGCCAGCAAATCGAGGGTGGGGACCCAGTACTTC	CASKSRVGTQYF
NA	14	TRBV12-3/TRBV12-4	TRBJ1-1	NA	TGTGCCAGCAGCCACCGGACAGTCGGAACTGAAGCTTTCTTT	CASSHRTVGTEAFF